The 8 T cell receptor beta chains reported below all come from one sample, sequenced in a study of blood T cell repertoires in COVID-19. Profiled with immunoSEQ multiplex PCR; TCRdb holds only in-frame clones, not every one. This table has 95,000 or so clones, about four fifths appearing once. Source material: peripheral blood. The receptor source for this set is an elderly man with COVID-19, enrolled during active disease.

The chain has TRBV27 and TRBJ1-2, with TRBD1 matching 7 bases. Looked up from germline, CDR1 is MNHEY and CDR2 is SMNVEV (reference sequence). The CDR3 loop spans 13 amino acids. Trimming cost V 5 bases and J 7 bases; bases outside gene matches: 7. CDR3 DNA sequence: TGTGCCAGCAGTCCAATACACAGGGGTGGCTACACCTTC. Translating gives CASSPIHRGGYTF.

V and J are TRBV25-1 and TRBJ1-1; D is unresolved. This CDR3 is built from 14 residues. Between the trimmed V and J ends, which lost 2 bases and 8 bases, there was a span of 15 bases. In germline, CDR1 is MGHDK, CDR2 SYGVNS. Here the CDR3 DNA reads TGTGCCAGCAGTGAACAAACAGCGGCAGACGAAGCTTTCTTT. It codes for CASSEQTAADEAFF. Looking up the rest from reference TRBV25-1 and TRBJ1-1 gives the full variable domain: EADIYQTPRYLVIGTGKKITLECSQTMGHDKMYWYQQDPGMELHLIHYSYGVNSTEKGDLSSESTVSRIRTEHFPLTLESARPSHTSQYLCASSEQTAADEAFFGQGTRLTVV.

The genes are TRBV7-2 and TRBJ2-7; TRBD2 agrees at 13 bases. The germline V gene has CDR1 SGHTA and CDR2 FQGNSA. This CDR3 has 15 residues. V dropped 5 bases and J dropped 6; count of bases not matched to a gene: 7. The CDR3 protein is CASSGTSGNEGEQYF. CDR3 sequence (DNA): TGTGCCAGCAGCGGGACTAGCGGGAATGAGGGCGAGCAGTACTTC.

In this sample, this clone turned up a few times. This chain links TRBV10-2 with TRBJ2-7; 15 nucleotides match TRBD2. CDR3 length equals 14 residues. Germline values: CDR1 WSHSY, CDR2 SAAADI. The V segment lost 6 bases and the J segment 3 bases; nucleotides outside the gene matches: 0. The CDR3 spells CASRGLAGGYEQYF. For the CDR3, the DNA is TGCGCCAGCAGGGGACTAGCGGGAGGCTACGAGCAGTACTTC.

This chain uses TRBV10-3 with TRBJ2-2; 7 bases agree with TRBD1. The trim removed 3 bases at V and 2 bases at J, leaving 9 bases unmatched. The CDR3 has 17 amino acids. The germline CDR1 and CDR2 sequences are ENHRY and SYGVKD. CDR3 in DNA: TGTGCCATCAGTGACCTAAGGGGGCAGGTTAACACCGGGGAGCTGTTTTTT. Amino acids: CAISDLRGQVNTGELFF.

The chain links TRBV2 to TRBJ1-1, with D unresolved. There are 15 residues in the CDR3. V lost 7 bases and J lost 2, with 17 bases in between. CDR1 and CDR2 from the germline V gene are SNHLY and FYNNEI. CDR3 nucleotides: TGTGCCAGCACTTTAGAAAAGAGGCCAAACACTGAAGCTTTCTTT. It is translated as CASTLEKRPNTEAFF.

This clone was seen once. The CDR3 DNA is TGTGCCAGCAGTGACTACCCCCTTGACAATGAGCAGTTCTTC. Translation gives CASSDYPLDNEQFF. The rearrangement joins TRBV2 to TRBJ2-1; D not resolved. This CDR3 region has 14 residues. Germline V gives CDR1 SNHLY, CDR2 FYNNEI. V was clipped by 3 bases and J by 5 bases, with 11 bases between them.

Notes on this clone: A junction boundary mismatches the germline segment, possibly from a read error. The V and J genes are TRBV10-3 and TRBJ1-2; 8 bases fit TRBD1. CDR1 is ENHRY, CDR2 SYGVKD, per germline. The CDR3 extends over 15 amino acids. CDR3: CAISESDRGNSGYTF. For the CDR3, the DNA is TGTGCCATCAGTGAAAGTGACAGGGGTAACTCTGGCTACACCTTC.